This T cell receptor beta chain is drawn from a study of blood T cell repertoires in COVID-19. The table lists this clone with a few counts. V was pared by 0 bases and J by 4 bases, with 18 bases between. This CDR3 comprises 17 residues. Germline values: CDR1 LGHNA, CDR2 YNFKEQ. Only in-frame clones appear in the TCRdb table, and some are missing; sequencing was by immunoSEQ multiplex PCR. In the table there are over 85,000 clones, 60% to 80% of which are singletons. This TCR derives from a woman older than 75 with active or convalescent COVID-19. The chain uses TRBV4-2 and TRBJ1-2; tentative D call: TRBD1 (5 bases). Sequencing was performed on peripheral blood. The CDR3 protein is CASSQDRLAGLGYGYTF. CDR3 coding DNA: TGTGCCAGCAGCCAAGATCGGTTGGCAGGGTTGGGCTATGGCTACACCTTC.